These 22 T cell receptor beta chains originate from one sample sequenced in a study of T cells in Graves' hyperthyroidism and ophthalmopathy. The CDR3 regions of TCR beta were amplified from RNA transcripts. When the TCR CDR3 underwent first-round RT-PCR, the HTBI primer set was used. TCRdb re-called the multiplex PCR reads through MiXCR, storing one row per CDR3 protein. The top ten clones hold around 16% of a sample with about 690,000 distinct CDR3 sequences, roughly 17% of them seen once. Material for sequencing was blood. Receptor source: a man aged 45-65 years with Graves' hyperthyroidism.

This clonotype was counted between two and nine times. The rearrangement links TRBV7-6 to TRBJ2-7; TRBD2 agrees at 7 bases. CDR1 SGHVS and CDR2 FNYEAQ come from the germline V gene. Losses at the gene ends were 1 base for V and 3 bases for J; bases not matched to a gene: 6. This CDR3 is 15 amino acids long. In nucleotides, the CDR3 is TGTGCCAGCAGCTTAGAAGGACTAGAAGGCTACGAGCAGTACTTC. Translation: CASSLEGLEGYEQYF.

This clonotype appeared many times. The chain couples TRBV12-3 or TRBV12-4 to TRBJ2-3; D possibly corresponds to TRBD1 (5 bases). V lost 2 bases and J lost 4, with 13 bases in between. CDR3 size: 15 residues. CDR3 sequence reads: CASSLSAVGADTQYF. CDR3 coding DNA: TGTGCCAGCAGTTTATCTGCGGTAGGGGCAGATACGCAGTATTTT.

This clonotype was detected ten times or more. V gene TRBV2 combines with J gene TRBJ2-1; 9 bases agree with TRBD2. This CDR3 has 14 residues. Germline V gene sequence: CDR1 SNHLY, CDR2 FYNNEI. The ends lost 2 bases at V and 4 bases at J; junction bases unmatched: 0. The CDR3 sequence is CASSELAGYNEQFF. Here the CDR3 DNA reads TGTGCCAGCAGTGAACTAGCGGGGTACAATGAGCAGTTCTTC.

This clonotype was picked up many times. The rearrangement joins TRBV29-1 to TRBJ2-3; D is ambiguous. The germline V gene encodes CDR1 SQVTM and CDR2 ANQGSEA. The length of the CDR3 is 14 residues. Trimming left V 0 bases short and J 1 base short, with 8 bases between. The chain's CDR3 is CSVEDRQGTDTQYF. The CDR3 nucleotides read TGCAGCGTTGAAGATCGGCAGGGCACAGATACGCAGTATTTT.

The rearrangement uses TRBV2 and TRBJ2-1, with 14 bases fitting TRBD2. J gave up 9 bases and V 7 bases, and 2 bases lay outside the gene matches. In germline, CDR1 is SNHLY, CDR2 FYNNEI. The length of the CDR3 is 13 residues. The CDR3 DNA follows: TGTGCCAGCATAGGACTAGCGGGAGGTGAGCAGTTCTTC. Its translation is CASIGLAGGEQFF.

This clonotype appeared many times. The chain carries TRBV13 and TRBJ2-5; D gene uncertain. Trimming cost V 5 bases and J 5 bases, with 12 bases left between them. The CDR3 is 13 amino acids. Germline assignment: CDR1 PRHDT and CDR2 FYEKMQ (reference sequence). As DNA, the CDR3 is TGTGCCAGCAGCCTAATCCCCGGGGAGACCCAGTACTTC. Translating gives CASSLIPGETQYF.

V is TRBV6-1 and J is TRBJ2-5; 14 nucleotides agree with TRBD2. The CDR3 has 18 residues. J lost 4 bases, V lost 2 bases, and 9 bases had no gene match. The germline gives CDR1 MNHNS, CDR2 SASEGT. The CDR3 DNA sequence: TGTGCCAGCAGTGAAACTGGGACTAGCGGGAGCCTTTTAGAGACCCAGTACTTC. Amino acids: CASSETGTSGSLLETQYF.

This clonotype was detected ten times or more. The genes are TRBV13 and TRBJ2-7; 8 positions agree with TRBD2. V lost 2 bases, J lost 6 bases, and 9 bases stayed unmatched. This CDR3 contains 15 residues. Per the germline V gene, CDR1 is PRHDT and CDR2 is FYEKMQ (reference sequence). CDR3 nucleotide sequence: TGTGCCAGCAGCTTATCTAGGAGCGGGAGACTCGAGCAGTACTTC. Amino acid sequence: CASSLSRSGRLEQYF. The whole variable domain, remainder taken from reference TRBV13 and TRBJ2-7, is AAGVIQSPRHLIKEKRETATLKCYPIPRHDTVYWYQQGPGQDPQFLISFYEKMQSDKGSIPDRFSAQQFSDYHSELNMSSLELGDSALYFCASSLSRSGRLEQYFGPGTRLTVT.

Remarks on this clonotype: Possible read error: a much larger clone is one base away. The gene calls are TRBV7-2 and TRBJ1-5; D may be TRBD1 (6 bases). This CDR3 contains 15 residues. V was pared by 1 base and J by 1 base, with 8 bases between. The germline CDR1 and CDR2 sequences are SGHTA and FQGNSA. The CDR3, as DNA: TGTGCCAGCAGCTTAGACGGACAGAGCAATCAGCCCCAGCATTTT. Amino acids: CASSLDGQSNQPQHF. Using reference TRBV7-2 and TRBJ1-5 for the parts outside the CDR3, the full variable domain is GAGVSQSPSNKVTEKGKDVELRCDPISGHTALYWYRQSLGQGLEFLIYFQGNSAPDKSGLPSDRFSAERTGGSVSTLTIQRTQQEDSAVYLCASSLDGQSNQPQHFGDGTRLSIL.

This clonotype has a count of ten or more. This sequence joins TRBV2 and TRBJ2-1; 10 positions match TRBD2. Looked up from germline, CDR1 is SNHLY and CDR2 is FYNNEI. The V segment lost 4 bases and the J segment 4 bases; nucleotides outside the gene matches: 4. The CDR3 covers 15 residues. CDR3 coding DNA: TGTGCCAGCAGTGTAGTAGCGGGAGGTTACAATGAGCAGTTCTTC. Translating gives CASSVVAGGYNEQFF.

This clonotype has ten or more counts. The J gene is TRBJ1-2, the V gene TRBV6-1; unclear D gene. Germline loops: CDR1 MNHNS, CDR2 SASEGT. The germline V and J ends were trimmed by 2 bases and 5 bases, with 15 bases remaining between them. This CDR3 is 15 amino acids long. The DNA for the CDR3 is TGTGCCAGCAGTGAATCGAAGTCATCCCGTTATGGCTACACCTTC. This gives the protein CASSESKSSRYGYTF.

Ten or more counts support this clonotype. The chain is built from TRBV27 and TRBJ1-1; unclear D gene. The V gene's germline CDR1 is MNHEY and CDR2 SMNVEV (reference sequence). This CDR3 spans 15 amino acids. Trimming cost V 4 bases and J 0 bases, with 12 bases left between them. CDR3 protein: CASSSLQGMNTEAFF. DNA for the CDR3: TGTGCCAGCAGTTCCCTACAAGGAATGAACACTGAAGCTTTCTTT.

In its sample, this clonotype was seen many times. The CDR3 loop reads CASSPANEQFF. In DNA, the CDR3 is TGTGCCAGCAGCCCAGCAAATGAGCAGTTCTTC. V and J are TRBV2 and TRBJ2-1, with no clear D. V was shortened by 6 bases and J by 7 bases, with 7 bases between the two germline ends. The CDR3 covers 11 residues. In germline, CDR1 is SNHLY, CDR2 FYNNEI.

This clonotype was detected many times. V usage is TRBV28 and J usage is TRBJ1-4; D not resolved. The length of the CDR3 is 14 residues. Trimming removed 5 bases from V and 10 bases from J, with 17 bases in between. Germline values: CDR1 MDHEN, CDR2 SYDVKM. The CDR3 DNA reads as TGTGCCAGCAGTCCCCGGGTGCTTGGGCGAAAACTGTTTTTT. Translating gives CASSPRVLGRKLFF.

This chain uses TRBV15 with TRBJ2-7; D perhaps matches TRBD2 (5 bases). The germline V gene encodes CDR1 LNHNV and CDR2 YYDKDF (reference sequence). This CDR3 comprises 16 residues. V was clipped by 0 bases and J by 0 bases, with 12 bases between them. The CDR3 DNA follows: TGTGCCACCAGCAGAGACCCTGGCGGGTACTCCTACGAGCAGTACTTC. It is translated as CATSRDPGGYSYEQYF.

This clonotype was seen many times. The chain links TRBV2 to TRBJ2-7, with 9 bases aligning to TRBD2. V lost 3 bases and J lost 4; bases outside the gene matches: 10. The germline gives CDR1 SNHLY, CDR2 FYNNEI. The CDR3 runs to 16 residues. CDR3 nucleotides: TGTGCCAGCAGTGACCCCGGGACTAGCCGATCGTACGAGCAGTACTTC. This gives the protein CASSDPGTSRSYEQYF. The full variable domain, completed using reference TRBV2 and TRBJ2-7, is EPEVTQTPSHQVTQMGQEVILRCVPISNHLYFYWYRQILGQKVEFLVSFYNNEISEKSEIFDDQFSVERPDGSNFTLKIRSTKLEDSAMYFCASSDPGTSRSYEQYFGPGTRLTVT.

This clonotype was seen only a few times. The chain employs TRBV19 and TRBJ1-2, with D possibly being TRBD1 (5 bases). V dropped 5 bases and J dropped 3 bases, with 10 bases sitting between them. The CDR3 covers 13 residues. CDR1 and CDR2 from the germline V gene are LNHDA and SQIVND (reference sequence). This CDR3 reads CASSVNRHYGYTF. In DNA form, the CDR3 reads TGTGCCAGTAGTGTTAACAGGCACTATGGCTACACCTTC. Variable domain in full (rest from reference TRBV19 and TRBJ1-2): DGGITQSPKYLFRKEGQNVTLSCEQNLNHDAMYWYRQDPGQGLRLIYYSQIVNDFQKGDIAEGYSVSREKKESFPLTVTSAQKNPTAFYLCASSVNRHYGYTFGSGTRLTVV.

This clonotype was observed at least ten times. The V gene is TRBV20-1, the J gene TRBJ2-7; D ambiguous. Germline V lookup: CDR1 DFQATT, CDR2 SNEGSKA (reference sequence). This CDR3 comprises 13 residues. The ends were cut back, 3 bases at V and 3 bases at J, with 12 bases in the middle. CDR3 residues: CSASQDGFYEQYF. DNA of the CDR3: TGCAGTGCTAGCCAAGACGGTTTCTACGAGCAGTACTTC.

Written as DNA, the CDR3 is TGTGCCAGCAGCTTCGGACAGAACCAAGAGACCCAGTACTTC. Its translation is CASSFGQNQETQYF. The gene calls are TRBV7-2 and TRBJ2-5, with TRBD1 as a possible D gene (6 bases). CDR1 is SGHTA, CDR2 FQGNSA, per germline. V was shortened by 3 bases and J by 0 bases, with 8 bases between the two germline ends. The CDR3 totals 14 residues.

This chain joins TRBV7-9 and TRBJ1-2, with D tentatively TRBD1 (5 bases). The V and J ends lost 1 base and 3 bases respectively, with 12 bases between them. The germline V gene has CDR1 SEHNR and CDR2 FQNEAQ (reference sequence). CDR3 size: 15 residues. The CDR3 region has the DNA TGTGCCAGCAGCTTAGAAGAGGGACGGCACTATGGCTACACCTTC. This gives the protein CASSLEEGRHYGYTF. Variable domain in full (rest from reference TRBV7-9 and TRBJ1-2): DTGVSQNPRHKITKRGQNVTFRCDPISEHNRLYWYRQTLGQGPEFLTYFQNEAQLEKSRLLSDRFSAERPKGSFSTLEIQRTEQGDSAMYLCASSLEEGRHYGYTFGSGTRLTVV.

This clonotype has at least ten counts. The chain employs TRBV3-1 and TRBJ2-2; D is ambiguous. Germline CDR1 LGHDT, CDR2 YNNKEL (reference sequence). This CDR3 contains 16 residues. Trimming removed 3 bases from V and 2 bases from J, with 13 bases in between. CDR3: CASSQGGRQNTGELFF. CDR3 nucleotide sequence: TGTGCCAGCAGCCAGGGTGGGCGACAAAACACCGGGGAGCTGTTTTTT.

This clonotype has a count of ten or more. The J gene is TRBJ1-1, the V gene TRBV28; tentatively, D is TRBD1 (5 bases). The V gene lost 6 bases and the J gene lost 8 bases, with 31 bases spanning the gap. Germline values: CDR1 MDHEN, CDR2 SYDVKM. The CDR3 is 18 amino acids. The CDR3 DNA follows: TGTGCCAGCAGCCATCTGCGCGACTCAAGGGGCTACTACGAGGAAGCTTTCTTT. Its protein is CASSHLRDSRGYYEEAFF.